The 20 T cell receptor beta chains presented below share a single source sample, sequenced in a study of T cell changes during pregnancy in multiple sclerosis. Profiling relied on immunoSEQ multiplex PCR, and the TCRdb table lists in-frame clones only, not all of them. The sample carries 80,000 to 100,000 clones, 91% recorded once. The starting material was peripheral blood, obtained after pregnancy. Receptor source: a female donor in good health, enrolled as a control in a pregnancy study.

The genes are TRBV5-1 and TRBJ2-7, with D perhaps TRBD1 (6 bases). Germline lookup yields CDR1 SGHRS and CDR2 YFSETQ. The V end was cut by 0 bases, the J end by 5 bases, with 12 bases between. The CDR3 is 14 amino acids. In DNA, the CDR3 is TGCGCCAGCAGCTTGGGGGAACAGGGTAACGAGCAGTACTTC. Amino acids: CASSLGEQGNEQYF.

This chain uses TRBV23-1 with TRBJ2-3, with 10 bases that match TRBD2. TRBV23-1 is filed as an ORF, its function uncertain. The CDR3 loop spans 14 amino acids. Losses at the gene ends were 8 bases for V and 2 bases for J; bases not matched to a gene: 4. DNA for the CDR3: TGCGCCAGCTCCGGGACTAGCGCCACAGATACGCAGTATTTT. Protein product: CASSGTSATDTQYF.

The chain links TRBV7-2 to TRBJ1-1; D ambiguous. This CDR3 has 11 amino acids. Trimming took 3 bases from V and 10 from J, leaving 9 bases between them. The germline V gene encodes CDR1 SGHTA and CDR2 FQGNSA. CDR3 protein: CASSFGEGAFF. Here the CDR3 DNA reads TGTGCCAGCAGCTTCGGTGAGGGAGCTTTCTTT.

This clone appeared a few times. The V and J genes are TRBV15 and TRBJ2-5; TRBD2 might be the D (6 bases). The CDR3 contains 13 residues. Trimming removed 4 bases at V and 1 base at J, with 7 bases between. The germline gives CDR1 LNHNV, CDR2 YYDKDF (reference sequence). CDR3 coding DNA: TGTGCCACCAGCATCGGGGGCCAAGAGACCCAGTACTTC. Translated: CATSIGGQETQYF.

The V call is TRBV7-9, the J call TRBJ1-6, with D unclear. The CDR3 has 15 residues. V lost 5 bases and J lost 5, with 13 bases in between. Germline values: CDR1 SEHNR, CDR2 FQNEAQ (reference sequence). Here the CDR3 DNA reads TGTGCCAGCAGCCCGCGGACTGGAGATAATTCACCCCTCCACTTT. Its translation: CASSPRTGDNSPLHF.

The V and J genes are TRBV7-9 and TRBJ1-1; D not resolved. CDR3 length equals 15 residues. Per germline, CDR1 SEHNR and CDR2 FQNEAQ (reference sequence). V was pared by 5 bases and J by 0 bases, with 13 bases between. As DNA, the CDR3 is TGTGCCAGCAGCCCCTCTGGCCGCATGAACACTGAAGCTTTCTTT. Protein: CASSPSGRMNTEAFF. The whole variable domain, filled in from reference TRBV7-9 and TRBJ1-1, reads DTGVSQNPRHKITKRGQNVTFRCDPISEHNRLYWYRQTLGQGPEFLTYFQNEAQLEKSRLLSDRFSAERPKGSFSTLEIQRTEQGDSAMYLCASSPSGRMNTEAFFGQGTRLTVV.

This clone was counted once. The chain recombines TRBV7-9 with TRBJ1-4; TRBD1 matches 8 bases. Germline V gene lookup returns CDR1 SEHNR and CDR2 FQNEAQ (reference sequence). V gave up 5 bases and J gave up 0 bases; unmatched junction bases: 5. The CDR3 length is 16 residues. Here the CDR3 reads CASSHGTGTTNEKLFF. The CDR3 nucleotides are TGTGCCAGCAGCCATGGGACAGGAACAACTAATGAAAAACTGTTTTTT.

Worth noting for this clone: Other DNA sequences in the same sample also yield this CDR3. This chain connects TRBV7-2 to TRBJ2-3; TRBD2 aligns across 9 bases. The CDR3 is 16 amino acids. The germline CDR1 and CDR2 sequences are SGHTA and FQGNSA. The V segment lost 5 bases and the J segment 4 bases; nucleotides outside the gene matches: 10. The CDR3 DNA sequence: TGTGCCAGCAGCCCAGGCGGGGGGGCCGGGGCAGATACGCAGTATTTT. This codes for CASSPGGGAGADTQYF.

The J gene is TRBJ2-1, the V gene TRBV4-3, with a possible D match to TRBD2 (6 bases). The CDR3 consists of 16 residues. Germline CDR1 reads LGHNA; CDR2 reads YSLEER. The germline V and J ends were trimmed by 0 bases and 8 bases, with 17 bases remaining between them. Here the CDR3 reads CASSQERDLTTYEQFF. CDR3 sequence (DNA): TGCGCCAGCAGCCAAGAGCGGGATCTAACGACCTATGAGCAGTTCTTC.

The chain has TRBV4-3 and TRBJ1-2; a possible D gene is TRBD1 (6 bases). V dropped 0 bases and J dropped 5 bases, with 13 bases sitting between them. CDR1 and CDR2 (germline): LGHNA, YSLEER. This CDR3 comprises 15 residues. The CDR3 DNA reads TGCGCCAGCAGCCAAGATCACCAAGGGGGTTATGGCTACACCTTC. Encoded protein: CASSQDHQGGYGYTF.

V gene TRBV6-5 combines with J gene TRBJ2-7, with 8 bases fitting TRBD1. The trim removed 10 bases at V and 5 bases at J, leaving 16 bases unmatched. From germline, CDR1 is MNHEY and CDR2 SVGAGI. CDR3 length: 15 amino acids. The CDR3 DNA follows: TGTGCCACTCTCCCCTACCGAGGACAGGGTCACGAGCAGTACTTC. As protein: CATLPYRGQGHEQYF.

The chain links TRBV10-3 to TRBJ2-7; tentatively, D is TRBD1 (6 bases). The V gene lost 2 bases and the J gene lost 2 bases, with 16 bases spanning the gap. The CDR3 covers 16 residues. Germline loops: CDR1 ENHRY, CDR2 SYGVKD. CDR3 residues: CAISEGSGALTYEQYF. CDR3 sequence (DNA): TGTGCCATCAGTGAGGGGTCAGGGGCGTTAACCTACGAGCAGTACTTC.

The chain couples TRBV4-2 to TRBJ1-6; 7 bases map to TRBD1. The germline gives CDR1 LGHNA, CDR2 YNFKEQ. J gave up 10 bases and V 4 bases, and 10 bases lay outside the gene matches. CDR3 size: 15 residues. This chain's CDR3 is CASSLSWDSGSPLHF. CDR3 bases: TGTGCCAGCAGCCTATCTTGGGACAGTGGGTCACCCCTCCACTTT.

The J gene is TRBJ2-2, the V gene TRBV18; 8 bases map to TRBD1. Trimming took 4 bases from V and 3 from J; bases not matched to a gene: 4. The CDR3 runs to 15 residues. Looked up from germline, CDR1 is KGHSH and CDR2 is LQKENI. The CDR3 sequence: CASSRRGLDTGELFF. CDR3 sequence (DNA): TGTGCCAGCTCACGCAGGGGGCTGGACACCGGGGAGCTGTTTTTT.

This clone has just one count. The chain combines TRBV7-3 with TRBJ2-1; 10 bases are shared with TRBD1. The germline gives CDR1 SGHTA, CDR2 FQGTGA. The CDR3 runs to 14 residues. V dropped 3 bases and J dropped 7; count of bases not matched to a gene: 3. DNA of the CDR3: TGTGCCAGCAGCTTGGGGACAGGGGAAAATGAGCAGTTCTTC. Amino acid sequence: CASSLGTGENEQFF.

This sequence joins TRBV4-1 and TRBJ1-2; the D gene is possibly TRBD1 (5 bases). This CDR3 contains 14 residues. Germline-derived CDR1 and CDR2 are MGHRA and YSYEKL. Trimming left V 0 bases short and J 4 bases short, with 9 bases between. CDR3 sequence (DNA): TGCGCCAGCAGCCAAGAGGTGGGGGGCTATGGCTACACCTTC. Translating gives CASSQEVGGYGYTF.

V and J are TRBV9 and TRBJ1-2, with D unclear. The V gene lost 0 bases and the J gene lost 5 bases, with 14 bases spanning the gap. The CDR3 runs 15 residues. The germline V gene encodes CDR1 SGDLS and CDR2 YYNGEE. The CDR3 loop reads CASSVAPDTSYGYTF. The CDR3 DNA follows: TGTGCCAGCAGCGTAGCTCCAGATACTAGTTATGGCTACACCTTC.

This clone was recorded once. The chain joins TRBV30 to TRBJ2-7; a possible D gene is TRBD2 (7 bases). The germline V gene encodes CDR1 GTSNPN and CDR2 SVGIG (reference sequence). This CDR3 comprises 14 residues. Trimming removed 0 bases from V and 3 bases from J, with 12 bases in between. The CDR3 bases are TGTGCCTGGAGTGTGGGGGGGCTGAGCTACGAGCAGTACTTC. Residues: CAWSVGGLSYEQYF.

The J gene is TRBJ1-5, the V gene TRBV7-9; possible D gene TRBD1, 6 bases. This CDR3 has 15 residues. The V gene's germline CDR1 is SEHNR and CDR2 FQNEAQ (reference sequence). V was pared by 0 bases and J by 4 bases, with 10 bases between. The CDR3 is CASSLAGGRNQPQHF. CDR3 DNA sequence: TGTGCCAGCAGCTTAGCGGGGGGGCGAAATCAGCCCCAGCATTTT.

The chain joins TRBV7-3 to TRBJ1-2, with 9 bases fitting TRBD1. CDR1 and CDR2 (germline): SGHTA, FQGTGA. CDR3 size: 13 residues. The ends lost 5 bases at V and 4 bases at J; junction bases unmatched: 2. The chain's CDR3 is CASSPGQGYGYTF. DNA for the CDR3: TGTGCCAGCAGCCCGGGACAGGGCTATGGCTACACCTTC.